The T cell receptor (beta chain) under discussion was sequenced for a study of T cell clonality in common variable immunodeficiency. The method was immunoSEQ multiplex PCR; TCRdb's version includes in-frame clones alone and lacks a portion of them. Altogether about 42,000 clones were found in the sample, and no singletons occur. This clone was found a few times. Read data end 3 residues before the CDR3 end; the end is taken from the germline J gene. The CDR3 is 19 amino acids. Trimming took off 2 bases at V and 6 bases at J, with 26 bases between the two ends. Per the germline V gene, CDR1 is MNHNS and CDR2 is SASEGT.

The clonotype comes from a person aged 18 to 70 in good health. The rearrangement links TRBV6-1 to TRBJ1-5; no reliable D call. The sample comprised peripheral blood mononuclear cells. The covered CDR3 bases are TGTGCCAGCAGTGAATTAGGGCTTGGGTCGGGGAGACGGGGTCAGCCC. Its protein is CASSELGLGSGRRGQP. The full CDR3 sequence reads CASSELGLGSGRRGQPQHF.